This T cell receptor beta chain came from a study of cytomegalovirus exposure and HLA in healthy donors. This clone was found once. Its antigen is currently unknown. Libraries were prepared by immunoSEQ multiplex PCR; TCRdb keeps only in-frame clonotypes and omits some of them. The sample lists under 200,000 clones; around nine tenths were seen once. Regarding the study as a whole: In vitro assays verified that a few CMV-associated chains recognized CMV antigens specifically. Most TCR sequences proved rare, with some public TCRs found in many donors.

V gave up 5 bases and J gave up 2 bases; unmatched junction bases: 6. This CDR3 contains 15 residues. Germline V lookup: CDR1 SGHVS, CDR2 FQNEAQ. The chain links TRBV7-8 to TRBJ2-7, with 10 bases that match TRBD2. Input material: PBMCs. This receptor was obtained from a woman younger than 30 in good health and CMV-seropositive. The CDR3 DNA reads TGTGCCAGCAGCCCGGGACTAGCGCTTCCCTACGAGCAGTACTTC. Its translation: CASSPGLALPYEQYF.